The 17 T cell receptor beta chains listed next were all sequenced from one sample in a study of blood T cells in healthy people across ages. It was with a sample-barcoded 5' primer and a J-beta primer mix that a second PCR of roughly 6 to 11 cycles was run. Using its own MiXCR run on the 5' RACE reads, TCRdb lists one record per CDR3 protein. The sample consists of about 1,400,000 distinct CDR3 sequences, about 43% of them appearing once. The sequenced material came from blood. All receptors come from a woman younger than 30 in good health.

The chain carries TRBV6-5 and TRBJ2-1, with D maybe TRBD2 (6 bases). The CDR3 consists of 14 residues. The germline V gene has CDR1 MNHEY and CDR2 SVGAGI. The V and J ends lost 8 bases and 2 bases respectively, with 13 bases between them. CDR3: CASAGLGAYNEQFF. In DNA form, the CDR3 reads TGTGCCAGCGCGGGACTGGGAGCCTACAATGAGCAGTTCTTC.

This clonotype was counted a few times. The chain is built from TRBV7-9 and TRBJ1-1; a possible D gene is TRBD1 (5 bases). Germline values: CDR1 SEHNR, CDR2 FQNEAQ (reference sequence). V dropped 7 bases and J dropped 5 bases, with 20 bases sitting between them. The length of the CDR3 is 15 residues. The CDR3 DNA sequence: TGTGCCAGCACTTTGCAACAGGTCGTAGGTACTGAAGCTTTCTTT. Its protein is CASTLQQVVGTEAFF.

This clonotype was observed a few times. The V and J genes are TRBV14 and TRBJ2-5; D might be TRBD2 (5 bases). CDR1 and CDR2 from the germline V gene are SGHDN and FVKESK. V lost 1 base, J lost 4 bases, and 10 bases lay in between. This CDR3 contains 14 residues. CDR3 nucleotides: TGTGCCAGCAGCCAAGCCCCTAGCCCAGAGACCCAGTACTTC. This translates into CASSQAPSPETQYF.

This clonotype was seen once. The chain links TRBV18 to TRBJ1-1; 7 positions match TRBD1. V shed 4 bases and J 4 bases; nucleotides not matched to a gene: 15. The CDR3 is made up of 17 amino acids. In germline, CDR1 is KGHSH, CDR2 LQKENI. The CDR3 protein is CASSLYAGGLQGTEAFF. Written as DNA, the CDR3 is TGTGCCAGCTCACTATACGCAGGGGGTTTACAGGGCACTGAAGCTTTCTTT.

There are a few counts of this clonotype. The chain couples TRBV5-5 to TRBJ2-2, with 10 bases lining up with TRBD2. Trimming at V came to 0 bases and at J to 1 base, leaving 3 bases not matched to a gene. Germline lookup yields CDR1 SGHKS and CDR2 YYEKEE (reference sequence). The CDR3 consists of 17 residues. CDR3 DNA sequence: TGTGCCAGCAGCTTGGCCCGACTAGCGGGGAACACCGGGGAGCTGTTTTTT. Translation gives CASSLARLAGNTGELFF.

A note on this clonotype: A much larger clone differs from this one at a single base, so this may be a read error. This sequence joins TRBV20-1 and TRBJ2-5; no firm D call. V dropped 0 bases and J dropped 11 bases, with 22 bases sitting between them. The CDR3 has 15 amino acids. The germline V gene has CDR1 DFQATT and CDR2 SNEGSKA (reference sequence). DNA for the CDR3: TGCAGTGCTAGAGATGCGGTACAAATGTCCAATGAGCAGTACTTC. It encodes CSARDAVQMSNEQYF.

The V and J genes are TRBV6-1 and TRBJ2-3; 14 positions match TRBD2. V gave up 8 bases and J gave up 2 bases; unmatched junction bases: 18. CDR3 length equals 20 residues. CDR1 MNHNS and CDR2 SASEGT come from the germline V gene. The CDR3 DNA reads TGTGCCAGCTCACCACTAAGACAGATGACTAGCGGGGGGGCCACAGATACGCAGTATTTT. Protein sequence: CASSPLRQMTSGGATDTQYF.

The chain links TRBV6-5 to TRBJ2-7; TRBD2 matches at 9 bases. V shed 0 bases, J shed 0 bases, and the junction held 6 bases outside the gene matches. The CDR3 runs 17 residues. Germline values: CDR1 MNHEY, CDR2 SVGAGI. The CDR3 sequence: CASSYSSLAGFSYEQYF. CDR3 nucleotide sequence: TGTGCCAGCAGTTACTCGAGTCTAGCGGGGTTCTCCTACGAGCAGTACTTC.

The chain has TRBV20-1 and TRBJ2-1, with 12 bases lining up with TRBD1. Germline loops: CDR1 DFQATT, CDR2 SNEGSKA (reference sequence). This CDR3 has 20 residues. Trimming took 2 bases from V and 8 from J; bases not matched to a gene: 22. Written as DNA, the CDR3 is TGCAGTGCTAGATATCTCGGGACAGGGGGCCTAGTGGGAGACCTGTATGAGCAGTTCTTC. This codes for CSARYLGTGGLVGDLYEQFF.

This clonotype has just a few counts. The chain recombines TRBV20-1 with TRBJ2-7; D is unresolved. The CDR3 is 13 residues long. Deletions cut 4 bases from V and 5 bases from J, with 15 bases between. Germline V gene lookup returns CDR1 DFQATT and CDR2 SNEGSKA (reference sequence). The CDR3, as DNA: TGCAGTGCTATAACAATGCGGATCAACGAGCAGTACTTC. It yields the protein CSAITMRINEQYF.

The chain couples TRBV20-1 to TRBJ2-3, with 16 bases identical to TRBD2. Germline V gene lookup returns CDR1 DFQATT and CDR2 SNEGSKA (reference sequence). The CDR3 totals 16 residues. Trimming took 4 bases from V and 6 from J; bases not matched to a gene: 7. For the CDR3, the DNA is TGCAGTGCTAAGGGAGGGACTAGCGGGGGGGGTGATACGCAGTATTTT. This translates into CSAKGGTSGGGDTQYF.

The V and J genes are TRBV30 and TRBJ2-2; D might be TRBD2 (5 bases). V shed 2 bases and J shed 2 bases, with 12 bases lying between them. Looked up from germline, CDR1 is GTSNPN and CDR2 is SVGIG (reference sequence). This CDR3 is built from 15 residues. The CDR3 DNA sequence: TGTGCCTGGAGTATCGGACTTTTCAACACCGGGGAGCTGTTTTTT. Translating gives CAWSIGLFNTGELFF.

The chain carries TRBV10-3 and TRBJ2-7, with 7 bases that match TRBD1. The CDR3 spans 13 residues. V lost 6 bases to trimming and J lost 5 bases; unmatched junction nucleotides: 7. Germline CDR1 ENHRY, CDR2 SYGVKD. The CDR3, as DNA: TGTGCCATCAGCCAGACAGGGATGGACGAGCAGTACTTC. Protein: CAISQTGMDEQYF.

This chain's CDR3 is CASSQDRRQSQETQYF. CDR3 coding DNA: TGCGCCAGCAGCCAAGATAGGAGACAGAGCCAAGAGACCCAGTACTTC. The V and J genes are TRBV4-3 and TRBJ2-5, with a tentative D call TRBD1 (5 bases). Germline V CDR1 and CDR2: LGHNA, YSLEER. Trimming left V 0 bases short and J 1 base short, with 12 bases between. The CDR3 is made up of 16 amino acids.

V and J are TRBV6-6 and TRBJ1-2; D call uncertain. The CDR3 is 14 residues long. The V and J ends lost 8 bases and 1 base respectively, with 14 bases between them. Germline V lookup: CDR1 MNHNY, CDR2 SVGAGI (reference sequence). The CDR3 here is CASLGPFFNYGYTF. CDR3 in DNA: TGTGCCAGCCTAGGGCCCTTTTTTAACTATGGCTACACCTTC.

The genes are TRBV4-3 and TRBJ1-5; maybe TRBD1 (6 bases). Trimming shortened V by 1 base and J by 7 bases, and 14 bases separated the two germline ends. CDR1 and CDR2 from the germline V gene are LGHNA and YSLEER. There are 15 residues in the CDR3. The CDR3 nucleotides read TGCGCCAGCAGCCAAGCGTACAGGGAGGGCCAGCCCCAGCATTTT. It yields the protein CASSQAYREGQPQHF.

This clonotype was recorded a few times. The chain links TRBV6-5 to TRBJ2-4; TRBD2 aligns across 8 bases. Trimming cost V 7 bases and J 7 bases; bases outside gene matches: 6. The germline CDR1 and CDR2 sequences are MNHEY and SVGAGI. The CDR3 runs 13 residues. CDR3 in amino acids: CASKVERENIQYF. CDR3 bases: TGTGCCAGCAAGGTCGAGCGGGAGAACATTCAGTACTTC.